This TCR beta chain came from a study of cytomegalovirus exposure and HLA in healthy donors. Study-wide points: The study labeled more than 150 TCR beta chains cytomegalovirus-associated. In a later analysis, most CMV-associated TCR beta chains appeared HLA-restricted.

Germline CDR1 and CDR2: MNHEY and SVGAGI. The V and J ends lost 6 bases and 8 bases respectively, with 16 bases between them. The CDR3 has 13 residues. A word on this clone: The antigen remains unidentified.

The primer mix had 60 Vbeta and 13 Jbeta primers. Sequencing used immunoSEQ multiplex PCR; TCRdb keeps in-frame clones, though not all of them. The repertoire includes fewer than 200,000 clones, around 80% of them detected once, and roughly 4.7% sits in the top ten. Material for sequencing was PBMCs. The chain has TRBV6-5 and TRBJ1-1, with D possibly TRBD1 on 6 matching bases. The sequence came from a woman aged 50 to 60 in good health and CMV-seropositive. The CDR3 nucleotides read TGTGCCAGCAGACCCCAAACAGGGACCGAAGCTTTCTTT. Amino acids: CASRPQTGTEAFF.